Presented here are 18 T cell receptor beta chains from one specimen sequenced in a study of cytomegalovirus exposure and HLA in healthy donors. Vbeta (60) and Jbeta (13) primers were used in the PCR. TCRdb keeps only in-frame clones here, not all; method: immunoSEQ multiplex PCR. Of about 200,000 clones in the sample, 80% to 85% were seen once. Sample: PBMCs. The receptors were gathered from a boy aged 2 to 10 in good health and CMV-seronegative.

This clone was detected once. The chain uses TRBV4-2 and TRBJ2-2; tentative D call: TRBD2 (6 bases). Trimming took 0 bases from V and 0 from J, leaving 14 bases between them. Per germline, CDR1 LGHNA and CDR2 YNFKEQ. The CDR3 consists of 18 residues. The CDR3 DNA sequence: TGTGCCAGCAGCCAAGATTTAAGCGGGCCCACGAACACCGGGGAGCTGTTTTTT. It is translated as CASSQDLSGPTNTGELFF.

There are a few counts of this clone. V gene TRBV4-1 combines with J gene TRBJ1-1; 7 positions match TRBD1. Losses at the gene ends were 2 bases for V and 1 base for J; bases not matched to a gene: 4. The CDR3 length is 15 residues. In germline, CDR1 is MGHRA, CDR2 YSYEKL. The CDR3 DNA follows: TGCGCCAGCAGCCAACCCGACAGGGAGAACACTGAAGCTTTCTTT. Translation gives CASSQPDRENTEAFF.

The chain is built from TRBV6-6 and TRBJ2-3; the match to TRBD2 covers 11 bases. V trimming: 4 bases; J trimming: 2 bases; junction bases outside the gene matches: 5. Germline CDR1 and CDR2: MNHNY and SVGAGI (reference sequence). This CDR3 region has 16 residues. CDR3 region: CASSSQLAGDTDTQYF. CDR3 DNA sequence: TGTGCCAGCAGTTCCCAACTAGCGGGGGACACAGATACGCAGTATTTT.

The V gene is TRBV5-1, the J gene TRBJ2-7, with D possibly being TRBD1 (6 bases). The CDR3 sequence is 15 residues long. Germline V CDR1 and CDR2: SGHRS, YFSETQ. V was pared by 3 bases and J by 3 bases, with 16 bases between. The CDR3 bases are TGCGCCAGCAGCTCAAACCGGGACACCCTCTACGAGCAGTACTTC. This translates into CASSSNRDTLYEQYF.

The J gene is TRBJ1-2, the V gene TRBV25-1; D not resolved. The V end lost 2 bases, the J end lost 8 bases, and 15 bases lay between the germline ends. Germline V gene sequence: CDR1 MGHDK, CDR2 SYGVNS. This CDR3 comprises 14 residues. The CDR3 DNA sequence: TGTGCCAGCAGTGAACTTGACCCATTGCGGGGCTACACCTTC. Translation: CASSELDPLRGYTF.

This sequence joins TRBV6-5 and TRBJ1-5; TRBD1 aligns across 7 bases. CDR3 size: 11 residues. V gave up 4 bases and J gave up 11 bases; unmatched junction bases: 2. Germline values: CDR1 MNHEY, CDR2 SVGAGI. CDR3 sequence (DNA): TGTGCCAGCAGTTTCCAGGGGGCCCAGCATTTT. Protein product: CASSFQGAQHF.

The rearrangement joins TRBV2 to TRBJ1-5; D is ambiguous. Per the germline V gene, CDR1 is SNHLY and CDR2 is FYNNEI. V was clipped by 2 bases and J by 5 bases, with 10 bases between them. The CDR3 totals 14 residues. The CDR3 loop reads CASSESGIYQPQHF. CDR3 nucleotide sequence: TGTGCCAGCAGTGAATCGGGAATCTATCAGCCCCAGCATTTT.

Only a few counts were recorded for this clone. The chain carries TRBV4-2 and TRBJ2-2; TRBD1 agrees at 9 bases. The CDR3 has 15 residues. From germline, CDR1 is LGHNA and CDR2 YNFKEQ. The V gene end was trimmed by 2 bases and the J gene end by 3 bases; junction bases not matched to a gene: 1. The CDR3 sequence: CASSQWTGDTGELFF. In nucleotides, the CDR3 is TGTGCCAGCAGCCAATGGACAGGGGACACCGGGGAGCTGTTTTTT.

This clone appeared a single time. At one end the junction does not follow the germline gene, possibly because of a read error. The J gene is TRBJ2-7, the V gene TRBV11-2; 9 bases fit TRBD1. Germline lookup yields CDR1 SGHAT and CDR2 FQNNGV. The CDR3 is made up of 15 amino acids. This CDR3 reads CASSLDPGQGYEQYF. CDR3 sequence (DNA): TGTGCCAGCAGTTTAGACCCGGGACAGGGCTACGAGCAGTACTTC.

The chain employs TRBV7-6 and TRBJ2-7, with TRBD2 as a possible D gene (6 bases). The CDR3 covers 15 residues. Trimming pared 4 bases from V and 3 bases from J, leaving 16 bases between. Germline assignment: CDR1 SGHVS and CDR2 FNYEAQ. The CDR3 nucleotides are TGTGCCAGCAGCTATGGGGGGTCAGGAGACTACGAGCAGTACTTC. Its translation is CASSYGGSGDYEQYF.

The CDR3 protein is CASSSYDSYPYEQYF. CDR3 DNA sequence: TGTGCCAGCAGCTCTTACGACAGCTATCCCTACGAGCAGTACTTC. The chain employs TRBV7-8 and TRBJ2-5; maybe TRBD1 (5 bases). TRBJ2-7 matches the DNA end more closely, so the J call is doubtful. CDR1 and CDR2 (germline): SGHVS, FQNEAQ. The CDR3 is 15 amino acids.

The CDR3 reads CASRHRGAAEAFF. In nucleotides, the CDR3 is TGTGCCAGCAGGCACAGGGGCGCGGCTGAAGCTTTCTTT. The chain combines TRBV6-6 with TRBJ1-1, with 7 bases matching TRBD1. Germline V gene lookup returns CDR1 MNHNY and CDR2 SVGAGI (reference sequence). Germline trimming cut 6 bases from V and 6 bases from J; bases unmatched to any gene: 7. This CDR3 contains 13 residues.

The chain joins TRBV7-8 to TRBJ1-2; D uncertain. The germline CDR1 and CDR2 sequences are SGHVS and FQNEAQ. The CDR3 totals 13 residues. Trimming took 3 bases from V and 4 from J, leaving 9 bases between them. CDR3 in amino acids: CASSFGRGYGYTF. CDR3 sequence (DNA): TGTGCCAGCAGCTTCGGACGGGGCTATGGCTACACCTTC.

This clone has more than one count but fewer than ten. The CDR3 reads CASSPGQGLNEKLFF. In DNA, the CDR3 is TGCGCCAGCAGCCCAGGACAGGGGCTTAATGAAAAACTGTTTTTT. The chain has TRBV5-1 and TRBJ1-4, with 9 bases aligning to TRBD1. The V gene's germline CDR1 is SGHRS and CDR2 YFSETQ. The CDR3 sequence is 15 residues long. Trimming removed 4 bases from V and 4 bases from J; junction bases left unmatched: 5.

This clone was detected once. The V call is TRBV9, the J call TRBJ2-1, with D perhaps matching TRBD2 (6 bases). The V and J ends lost 5 bases and 0 bases respectively, with 12 bases between them. The CDR3 totals 15 residues. The germline V gene encodes CDR1 SGDLS and CDR2 YYNGEE. As DNA, the CDR3 is TGTGCCAGCAGTGTTAGCGGTGTCTCCTACAATGAGCAGTTCTTC. Its translation is CASSVSGVSYNEQFF.

A single count supports this clone. The V and J genes are TRBV7-9 and TRBJ2-5; possible D gene TRBD2, 6 bases. The CDR3 sequence is 18 residues long. Per the germline V gene, CDR1 is SEHNR and CDR2 is FQNEAQ (reference sequence). Trimming stripped 1 base from V and 3 bases from J, with 21 bases between. Written as DNA, the CDR3 is TGTGCCAGCAGCTTAGAGGAGCGACTAGTCAGTAGGAAAGAGACCCAGTACTTC. Amino acid sequence: CASSLEERLVSRKETQYF.

This rearrangement joins TRBV2 to TRBJ2-7; D might be TRBD2 (5 bases). V was pared by 6 bases and J by 4 bases, with 10 bases between. This CDR3 is built from 12 residues. Per germline, CDR1 SNHLY and CDR2 FYNNEI. CDR3 coding DNA: TGTGCCAGCAGACCCTGGACTTACGAGCAGTACTTC. Protein sequence: CASRPWTYEQYF.

The chain links TRBV4-1 to TRBJ1-2, with D perhaps TRBD1 (5 bases). This CDR3 comprises 15 residues. V was trimmed by 3 bases and J by 8 bases, leaving 19 bases between them. The V gene's germline CDR1 is MGHRA and CDR2 YSYEKL. CDR3 nucleotide sequence: TGCGCCAGCAGCCAGGATTTAGGAGGGGCGCAGGGCTACACCTTC. It codes for CASSQDLGGAQGYTF.